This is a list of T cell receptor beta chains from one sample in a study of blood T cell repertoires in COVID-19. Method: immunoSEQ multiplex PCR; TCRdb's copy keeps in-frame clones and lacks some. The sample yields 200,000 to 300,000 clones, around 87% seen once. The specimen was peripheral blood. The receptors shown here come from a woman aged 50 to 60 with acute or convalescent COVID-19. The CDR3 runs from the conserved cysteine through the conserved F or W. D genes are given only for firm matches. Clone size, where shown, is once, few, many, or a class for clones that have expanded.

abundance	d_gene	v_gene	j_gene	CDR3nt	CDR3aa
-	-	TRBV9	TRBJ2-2	TGTGCCAGCAGCGTCAGACAGTTCACCGGGGAGCTGTTTTTT	CASSVRQFTGELFF
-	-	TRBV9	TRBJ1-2	TGTGCCAGCAGCGTAGCAGGGTGGAATGGCTACACCTTC	CASSVAGWNGYTF
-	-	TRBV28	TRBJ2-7	TGTGCCAGCAGTTCTACCTACGAGCAGTACTTC	CASSSTYEQYF
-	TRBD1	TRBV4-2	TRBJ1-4	TGTGCCAGCAGCCAGACAGGGGGGAACAATGAAAAACTGTTTTTT	CASSQTGGNNEKLFF
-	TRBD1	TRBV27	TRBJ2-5	TGTGCCAGCAGTAAGGGACAGGTCTCGGGGACCCAGTACTTC	CASSKGQVSGTQYF
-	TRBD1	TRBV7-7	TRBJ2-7	TGTGCTAGCAGCTTAGCGGGGACAGGGGACTACGAGCAGTACTTC	CASSLAGTGDYEQYF
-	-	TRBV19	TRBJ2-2	TGTGCCAGTAGACGGACATTAAGGGACACCGGGGAGCTGTTTTTT	CASRRTLRDTGELFF
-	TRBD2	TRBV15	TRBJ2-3	TGTGCCACCAGCCGGGGGGGCGCGTCGGATACGCAGTATTTT	CATSRGGASDTQYF
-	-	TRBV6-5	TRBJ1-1	TGTGCCAGCAGTTACTCTGGGGACAATGAAGCTTTCTTT	CASSYSGDNEAFF
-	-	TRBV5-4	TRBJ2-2	TGTGCCAGCAGCTTGGACGGGAGGAACACCGGGGAGCTGTTTTTT	CASSLDGRNTGELFF
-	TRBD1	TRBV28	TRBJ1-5	TGTGCCAGCAGTTTAGCGTTTATTGGACAGGGGGGGAATCAGCCCCAGCATTTT	CASSLAFIGQGGNQPQHF
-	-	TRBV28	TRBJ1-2	TGTGCCAGCAGTTTATTTACAGGACACTATGGCTACACCTTC	CASSLFTGHYGYTF
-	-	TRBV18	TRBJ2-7	TGTGCCAGCTCACCCTCGACAGTCGGCTACGAGCAGTACTTC	CASSPSTVGYEQYF
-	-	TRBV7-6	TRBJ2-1	TGTGCCAGCAGCCATGAGGGGGAAAAGTTCTTC	CASSHEGEKFF
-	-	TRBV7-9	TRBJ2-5	TGTGCCAGCAGCCCAGGGTGGACAGAAGAGACCCAGTACTTC	CASSPGWTEETQYF
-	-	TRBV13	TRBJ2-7	TGTGCCAGCTGCTTGGGGACAGCGGGCGAGCAGTACTTC	CASCLGTAGEQYF
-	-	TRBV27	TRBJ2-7	TGTGCCAGGGGGCGGGACGATACGTTCTCCTACGAGCAGTACTTC	CARGRDDTFSYEQYF
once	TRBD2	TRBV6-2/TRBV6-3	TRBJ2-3	TGTGCCAGCAGTTCGCGGGACTACCGCGCCCACACAGATACGCAGTATTTT	CASSSRDYRAHTDTQYF
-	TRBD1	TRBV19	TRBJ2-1	TGTGCCAGTAGTGGTTACAGGGGAAGCGAGCAGTTCTTC	CASSGYRGSEQFF
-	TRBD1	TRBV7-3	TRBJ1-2	TGTGCCAGCAGCTTAGGAGGGGGCGCTGGCTACACCTTC	CASSLGGGAGYTF
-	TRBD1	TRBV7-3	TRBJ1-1	TGTGCCAGCAGCCCACAGGGGGTGAGGGACACTGAAGCTTTCTTT	CASSPQGVRDTEAFF
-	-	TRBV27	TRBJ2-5	TGTGCCAGCAGTCCAGGCGGGACAGTGCAAGAGACCCAGTACTTC	CASSPGGTVQETQYF
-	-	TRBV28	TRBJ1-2	TGTGCCAGCAGTTCAGGATCCTATGGCTACACCTTC	CASSSGSYGYTF
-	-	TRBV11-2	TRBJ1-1	TGTGCCAGCAGCTTAACCCCCAGGGACACTGAAGCTTTCTTT	CASSLTPRDTEAFF
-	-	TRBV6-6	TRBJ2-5	TGTGCCAGCAGTAGCGATACCCCATGGGAGACCCAGTACTTC	CASSSDTPWETQYF
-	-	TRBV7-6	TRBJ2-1	TGTGCCAGCAGCTCTGGTGGCTATGAGCAGTTCTTC	CASSSGGYEQFF
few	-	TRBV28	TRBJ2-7	TGTGCCAGCAGTCGTAAACTAGGGTACGAGCAGTACTTC	CASSRKLGYEQYF
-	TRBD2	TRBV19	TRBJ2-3	TGTGCCAGTAGTGCGGGACTAGCGAAGAGCACAGATACGCAGTATTTT	CASSAGLAKSTDTQYF
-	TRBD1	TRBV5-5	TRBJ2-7	TGTGCCAGCAGCTTGAGGCCAGGGGGCGAGGTTGGGCAGTACTTC	CASSLRPGGEVGQYF
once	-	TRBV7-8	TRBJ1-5	TGTGCCAGCAGCTTAGCCTCCCTCTATAGCAATCAGCCCCAGCATTTT	CASSLASLYSNQPQHF
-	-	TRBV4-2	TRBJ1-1	TGTGCCAGCAGCCAAGTCACAGGTAGGGAGAACACTGAAGCTTTCTTT	CASSQVTGRENTEAFF
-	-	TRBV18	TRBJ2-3	TGTGCCAGCTCACCACCGGCAGGCACAGATACGCAGTATTTT	CASSPPAGTDTQYF
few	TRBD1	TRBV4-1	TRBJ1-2	TGCGCCAGCAGTCGCCAAATCAACAACAGGGGTGGCTACACCTTC	CASSRQINNRGGYTF
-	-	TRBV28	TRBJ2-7	TGTGCCAGCAGACCAAGTTTAGCCCTCTACGAGCAGTACTTC	CASRPSLALYEQYF
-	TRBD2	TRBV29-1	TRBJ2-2	TGCAGCGTGAAACTAGCGGGAGTTACCGGGGAGCTGTTTTTT	CSVKLAGVTGELFF
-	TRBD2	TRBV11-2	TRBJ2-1	TGTGCCAGCAGCTTACTAGCGGGAGTTATGAATGAGCAGTTCTTC	CASSLLAGVMNEQFF
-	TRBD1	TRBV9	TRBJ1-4	TGTGCCAGCAGCGTAGTTTCGGGGGGACAGGGGAAAGAAAAACTGTTTTTT	CASSVVSGGQGKEKLFF
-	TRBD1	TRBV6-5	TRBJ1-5	TGTGCCAGCAGCCGCCGGACAGGGAGCAATCAGCCCCAGCATTTT	CASSRRTGSNQPQHF
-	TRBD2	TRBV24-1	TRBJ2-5	TGTGCCACCAGTGATCCCCCTAGCGGGAGGGCCGAAGAGACCCAGTACTTC	CATSDPPSGRAEETQYF
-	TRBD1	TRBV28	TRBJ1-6	TGTGCCAGCATCCAAAGGGGGACAGGGAGTTCACCCCTCCACTTT	CASIQRGTGSSPLHF
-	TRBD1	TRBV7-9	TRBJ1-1	TGTGCCAGCAGCTTCCCTGGGGCAGGGGGCCTGAACACTGAAGCTTTCTTT	CASSFPGAGGLNTEAFF
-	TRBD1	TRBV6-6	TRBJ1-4	TGTGCCAGCAGTTATCAACAGGGGGCGCCGGAACTGTTTTTT	CASSYQQGAPELFF
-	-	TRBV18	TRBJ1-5	TGTGCCAGCTCACCGTCCCCAGATCAGCCCCAGCATTTT	CASSPSPDQPQHF
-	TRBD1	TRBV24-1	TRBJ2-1	TGTGCCACCAGTGATTCCCGACAGGGGGTGAGCAATGAGCAGTTCTTC	CATSDSRQGVSNEQFF
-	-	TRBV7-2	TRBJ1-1	TGTGCCAGCAGCTTACAGGGTAACACTGAAGCTTTCTTT	CASSLQGNTEAFF
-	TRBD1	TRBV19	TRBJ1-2	TGTGCCAGTAGTAGTCGGGGGACAGGGAACTATGGCTACACCTTC	CASSSRGTGNYGYTF
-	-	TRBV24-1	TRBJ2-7	TGTGCCACCAGTGATTCTGACACGTCCTACGAGCAGTACTTC	CATSDSDTSYEQYF
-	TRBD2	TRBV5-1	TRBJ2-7	TGCGCCAGCAGCTTGGGGGAGGGGTACGAGCAGTACTTC	CASSLGEGYEQYF
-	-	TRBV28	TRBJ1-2	TGTGCCAGCAGTTTCAGTCTTCCTAACTATGGCTACACCTTC	CASSFSLPNYGYTF
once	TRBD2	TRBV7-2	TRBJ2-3	TGTGCCAGCAGCTTAAGACCTAGCGGGGGGACTAGCACAGATACGCAGTATTTT	CASSLRPSGGTSTDTQYF
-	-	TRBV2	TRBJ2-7	TGTGCCAGCAATTCGGCGGCCTCCTACGAGCAGTACTTC	CASNSAASYEQYF
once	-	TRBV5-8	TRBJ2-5	TGTGCCAGCAGCTTGGAACCGGGGAAAGAGACCCAGTACTTC	CASSLEPGKETQYF